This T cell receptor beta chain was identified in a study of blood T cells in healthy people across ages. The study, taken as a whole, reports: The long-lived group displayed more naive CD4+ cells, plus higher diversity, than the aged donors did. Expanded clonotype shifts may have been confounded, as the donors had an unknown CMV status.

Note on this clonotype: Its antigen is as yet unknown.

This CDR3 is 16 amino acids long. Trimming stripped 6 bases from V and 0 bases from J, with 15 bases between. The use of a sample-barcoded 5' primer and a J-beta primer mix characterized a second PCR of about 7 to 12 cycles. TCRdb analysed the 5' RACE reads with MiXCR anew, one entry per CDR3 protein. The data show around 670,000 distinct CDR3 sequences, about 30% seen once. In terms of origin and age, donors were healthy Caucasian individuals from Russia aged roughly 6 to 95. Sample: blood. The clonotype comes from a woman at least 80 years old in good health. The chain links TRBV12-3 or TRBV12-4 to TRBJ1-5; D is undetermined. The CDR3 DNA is TGTGCCAGCAGCCTTCAGGTAGGGAATAGCAATCAGCCCCAGCATTTT. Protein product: CASSLQVGNSNQPQHF.